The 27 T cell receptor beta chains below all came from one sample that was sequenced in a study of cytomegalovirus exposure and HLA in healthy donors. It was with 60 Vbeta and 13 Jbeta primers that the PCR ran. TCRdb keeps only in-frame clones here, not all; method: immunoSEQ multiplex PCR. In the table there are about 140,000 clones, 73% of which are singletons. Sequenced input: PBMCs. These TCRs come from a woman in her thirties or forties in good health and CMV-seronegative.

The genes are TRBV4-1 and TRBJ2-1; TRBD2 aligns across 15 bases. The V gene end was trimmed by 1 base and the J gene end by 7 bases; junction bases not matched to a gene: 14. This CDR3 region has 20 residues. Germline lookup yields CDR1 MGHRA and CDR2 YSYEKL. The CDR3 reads CASSQGTSGGAIEDLNEQFF. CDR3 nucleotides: TGCGCCAGCAGCCAAGGGACTAGCGGGGGGGCCATTGAAGACTTGAATGAGCAGTTCTTC.

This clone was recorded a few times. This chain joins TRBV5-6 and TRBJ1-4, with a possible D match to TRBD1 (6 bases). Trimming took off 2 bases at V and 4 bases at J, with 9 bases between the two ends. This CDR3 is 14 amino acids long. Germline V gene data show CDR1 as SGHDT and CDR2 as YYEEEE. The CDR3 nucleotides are TGTGCCAGCAGCTTTGGGGGCTTTAATGAAAAACTGTTTTTT. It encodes CASSFGGFNEKLFF. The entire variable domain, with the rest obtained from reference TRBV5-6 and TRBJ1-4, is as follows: DAGVTQSPTHLIKTRGQQVTLRCSPKSGHDTVSWYQQALGQGPQFIFQYYEEEERQRGNFPDRFSGHQFPNYSSELNVNALLLGDSALYLCASSFGGFNEKLFFGSGTQLSVL.

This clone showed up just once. As DNA, the CDR3 is TGTGCCGTGGGGGAGGCTAATGAAAAACTGTTTTTT. This sequence encodes CAVGEANEKLFF. The chain combines TRBV10-3 with TRBJ1-4, with a possible D match to TRBD1 (5 bases). Germline assignment: CDR1 ENHRY and CDR2 SYGVKD. The V and J ends lost 11 bases and 3 bases respectively, with 10 bases between them. CDR3 size: 12 residues.

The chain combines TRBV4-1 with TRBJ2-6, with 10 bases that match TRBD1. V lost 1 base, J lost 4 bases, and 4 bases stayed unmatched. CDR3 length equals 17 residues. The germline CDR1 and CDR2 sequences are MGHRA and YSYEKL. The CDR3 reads CASSQGQGAAGANVLTF. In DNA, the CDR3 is TGCGCCAGCAGCCAAGGACAGGGGGCCGCCGGGGCCAACGTCCTGACTTTC.

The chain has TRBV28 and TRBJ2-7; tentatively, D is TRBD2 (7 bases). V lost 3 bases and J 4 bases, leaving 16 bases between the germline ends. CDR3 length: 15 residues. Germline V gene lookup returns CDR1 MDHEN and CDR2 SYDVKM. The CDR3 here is CASSFGRGGSYEQYV. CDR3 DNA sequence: TGTGCCAGCAGTTTCGGCAGGGGAGGGTCTTACGAGCAGTACGTC.

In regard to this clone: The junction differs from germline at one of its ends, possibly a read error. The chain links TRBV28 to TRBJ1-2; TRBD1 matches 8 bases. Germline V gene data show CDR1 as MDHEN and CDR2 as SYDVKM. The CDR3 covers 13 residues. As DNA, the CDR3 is TGTGCCAGCAGCACCCGATGGGACAGGCGATCATACTTC. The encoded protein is CASSTRWDRRSYF.

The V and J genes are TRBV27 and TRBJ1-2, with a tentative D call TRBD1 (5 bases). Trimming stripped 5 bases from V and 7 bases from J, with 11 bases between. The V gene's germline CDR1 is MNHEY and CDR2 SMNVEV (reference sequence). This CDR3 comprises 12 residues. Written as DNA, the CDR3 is TGTGCCAGCAGTCAAACCGGGGGTGGCTACACCTTC. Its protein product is CASSQTGGGYTF.

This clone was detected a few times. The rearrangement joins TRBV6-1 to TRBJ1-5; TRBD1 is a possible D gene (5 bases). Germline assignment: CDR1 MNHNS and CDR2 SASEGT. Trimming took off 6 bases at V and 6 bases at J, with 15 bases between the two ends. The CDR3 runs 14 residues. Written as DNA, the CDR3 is TGTGCCAGCAGCCCGATGGGGGGGGTTCAGCCCCAGCATTTT. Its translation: CASSPMGGVQPQHF.

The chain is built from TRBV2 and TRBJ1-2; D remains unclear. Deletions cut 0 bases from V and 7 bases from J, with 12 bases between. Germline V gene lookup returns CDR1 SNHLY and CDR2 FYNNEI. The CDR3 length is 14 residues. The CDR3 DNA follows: TGTGCCAGCAGTGAAGCATTGGTTTCTAGTGGCTACACCTTC. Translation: CASSEALVSSGYTF.

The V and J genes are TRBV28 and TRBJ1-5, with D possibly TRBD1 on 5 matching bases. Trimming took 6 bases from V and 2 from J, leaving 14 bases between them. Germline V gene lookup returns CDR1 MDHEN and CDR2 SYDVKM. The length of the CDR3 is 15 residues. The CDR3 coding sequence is TGTGCCAGCAGACCCCAGGGCAGGGGCAATCAGCCCCAGCATTTT. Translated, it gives CASRPQGRGNQPQHF.

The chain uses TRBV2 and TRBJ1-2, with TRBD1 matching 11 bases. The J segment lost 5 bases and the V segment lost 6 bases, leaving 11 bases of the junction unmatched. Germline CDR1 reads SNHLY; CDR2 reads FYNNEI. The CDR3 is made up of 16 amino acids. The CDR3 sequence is CASRGTGGSLRYGYTF. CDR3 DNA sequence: TGTGCCAGCAGAGGGACAGGGGGATCATTACGATATGGCTACACCTTC.

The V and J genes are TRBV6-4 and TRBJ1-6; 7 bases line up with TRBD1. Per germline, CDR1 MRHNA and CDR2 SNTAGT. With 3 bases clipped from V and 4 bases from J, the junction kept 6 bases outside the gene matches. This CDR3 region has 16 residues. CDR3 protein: CASSEEGGQYNSPLHF. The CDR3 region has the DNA TGTGCCAGCAGTGAGGAAGGGGGCCAATATAATTCACCCCTCCACTTT.

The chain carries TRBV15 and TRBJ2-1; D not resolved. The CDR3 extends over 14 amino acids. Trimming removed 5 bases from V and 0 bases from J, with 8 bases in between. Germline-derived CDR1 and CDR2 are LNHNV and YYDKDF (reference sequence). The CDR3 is CATSLGSSYNEQFF. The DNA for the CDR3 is TGTGCCACCAGCTTGGGCAGCTCCTACAATGAGCAGTTCTTC.

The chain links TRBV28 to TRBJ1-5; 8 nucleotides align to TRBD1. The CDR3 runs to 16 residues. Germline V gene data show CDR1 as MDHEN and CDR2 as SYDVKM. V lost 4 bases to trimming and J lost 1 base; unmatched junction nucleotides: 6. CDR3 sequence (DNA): TGTGCCAGCAGTTCCGGACAGGGTGAAAGCAATCAGCCCCAGCATTTT. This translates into CASSSGQGESNQPQHF.

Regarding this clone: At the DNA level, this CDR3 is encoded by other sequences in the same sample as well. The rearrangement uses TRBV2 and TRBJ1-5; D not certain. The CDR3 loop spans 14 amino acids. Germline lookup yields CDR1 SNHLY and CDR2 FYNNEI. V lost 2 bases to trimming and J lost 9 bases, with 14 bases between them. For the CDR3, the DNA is TGTGCCAGCAGTGAATACACGGGGTTGGTGCCCCAGCATTTT. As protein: CASSEYTGLVPQHF.

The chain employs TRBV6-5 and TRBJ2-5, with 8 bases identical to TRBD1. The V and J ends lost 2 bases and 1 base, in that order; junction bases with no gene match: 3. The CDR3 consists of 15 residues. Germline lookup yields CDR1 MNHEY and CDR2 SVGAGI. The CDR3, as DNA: TGTGCCAGCAGTTACCGGACAGGGAGCCAAGAGACCCAGTACTTC. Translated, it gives CASSYRTGSQETQYF.

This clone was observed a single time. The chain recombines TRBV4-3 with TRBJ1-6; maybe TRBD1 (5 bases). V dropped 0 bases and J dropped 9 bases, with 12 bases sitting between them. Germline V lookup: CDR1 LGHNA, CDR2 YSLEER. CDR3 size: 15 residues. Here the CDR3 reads CASSQEKWTSSPLHF. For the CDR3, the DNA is TGCGCCAGCAGCCAAGAAAAATGGACATCTTCACCCCTCCACTTT.

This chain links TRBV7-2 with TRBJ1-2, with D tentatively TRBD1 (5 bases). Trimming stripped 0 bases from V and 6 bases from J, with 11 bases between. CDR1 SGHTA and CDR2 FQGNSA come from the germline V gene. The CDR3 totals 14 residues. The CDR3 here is CASSLASREDGYTF. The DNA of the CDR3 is TGTGCCAGCAGCTTAGCCAGCAGGGAGGATGGCTACACCTTC.

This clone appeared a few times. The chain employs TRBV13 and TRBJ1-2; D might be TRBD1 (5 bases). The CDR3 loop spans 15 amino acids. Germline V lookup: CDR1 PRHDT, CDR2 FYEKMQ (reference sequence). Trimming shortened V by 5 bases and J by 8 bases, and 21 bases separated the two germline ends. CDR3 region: CASSPRSRALQGYTF. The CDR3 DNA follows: TGTGCCAGCAGCCCCCGGAGCAGGGCGCTTCAGGGCTACACCTTC. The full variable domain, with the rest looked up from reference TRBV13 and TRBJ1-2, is AAGVIQSPRHLIKEKRETATLKCYPIPRHDTVYWYQQGPGQDPQFLISFYEKMQSDKGSIPDRFSAQQFSDYHSELNMSSLELGDSALYFCASSPRSRALQGYTFGSGTRLTVV.

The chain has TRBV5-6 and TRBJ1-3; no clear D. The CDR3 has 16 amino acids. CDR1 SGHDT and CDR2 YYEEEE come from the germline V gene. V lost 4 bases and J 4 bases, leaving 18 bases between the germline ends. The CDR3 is CASSPPGLFSGNTIYF. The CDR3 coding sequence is TGTGCCAGCAGCCCCCCCGGTCTATTCTCCGGAAACACCATATATTTT. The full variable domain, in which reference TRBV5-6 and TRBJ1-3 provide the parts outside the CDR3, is DAGVTQSPTHLIKTRGQQVTLRCSPKSGHDTVSWYQQALGQGPQFIFQYYEEEERQRGNFPDRFSGHQFPNYSSELNVNALLLGDSALYLCASSPPGLFSGNTIYFGEGSWLTVV.

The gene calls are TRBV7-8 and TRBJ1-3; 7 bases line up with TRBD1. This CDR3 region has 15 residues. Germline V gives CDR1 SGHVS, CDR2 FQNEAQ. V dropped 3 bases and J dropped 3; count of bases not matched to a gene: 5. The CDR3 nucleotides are TGTGCCAGCAGCTTCAAGGGGGCGCGTGGAAACACCATATATTTT. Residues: CASSFKGARGNTIYF.

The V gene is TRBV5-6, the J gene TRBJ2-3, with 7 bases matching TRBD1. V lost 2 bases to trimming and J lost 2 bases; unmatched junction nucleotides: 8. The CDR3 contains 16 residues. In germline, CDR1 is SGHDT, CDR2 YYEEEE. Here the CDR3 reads CASSFPGTAITDTQYF. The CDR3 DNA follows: TGTGCCAGCAGCTTCCCCGGGACAGCCATCACAGATACGCAGTATTTT.

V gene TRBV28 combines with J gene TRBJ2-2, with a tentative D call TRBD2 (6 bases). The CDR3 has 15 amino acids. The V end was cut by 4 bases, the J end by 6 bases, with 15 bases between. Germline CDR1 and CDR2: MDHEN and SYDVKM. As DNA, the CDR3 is TGTGCCAGCAGTTCGGGAGAGAGGATTTCCGGGGAGCTGTTTTTT. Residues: CASSSGERISGELFF.

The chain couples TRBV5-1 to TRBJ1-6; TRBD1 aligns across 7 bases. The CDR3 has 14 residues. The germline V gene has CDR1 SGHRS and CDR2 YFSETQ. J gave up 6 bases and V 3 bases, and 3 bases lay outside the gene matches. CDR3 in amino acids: CASSSTGINSPLHF. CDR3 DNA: TGCGCCAGCAGCTCGACAGGGATTAATTCACCCCTCCACTTT.

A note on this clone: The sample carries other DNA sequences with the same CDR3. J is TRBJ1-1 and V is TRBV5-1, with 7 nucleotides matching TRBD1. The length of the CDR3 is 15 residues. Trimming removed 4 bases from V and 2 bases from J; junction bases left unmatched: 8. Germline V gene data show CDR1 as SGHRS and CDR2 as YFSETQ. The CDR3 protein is CASSPEGAPNTEAFF. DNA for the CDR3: TGCGCCAGCAGCCCGGAGGGGGCCCCCAACACTGAAGCTTTCTTT.

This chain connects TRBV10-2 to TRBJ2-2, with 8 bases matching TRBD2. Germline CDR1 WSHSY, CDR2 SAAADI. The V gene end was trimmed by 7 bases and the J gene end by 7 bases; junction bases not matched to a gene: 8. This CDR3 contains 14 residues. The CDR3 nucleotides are TGCGCCAGCAAGGGGGTAGCGGGGAACGGGGAGCTGTTTTTT. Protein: CASKGVAGNGELFF.

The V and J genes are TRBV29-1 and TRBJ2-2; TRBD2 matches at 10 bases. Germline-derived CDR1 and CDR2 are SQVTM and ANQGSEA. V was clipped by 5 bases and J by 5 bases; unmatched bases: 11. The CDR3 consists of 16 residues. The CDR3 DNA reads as TGCAGCGTTCTATCCTGGACTAGCGGTAGAACCGGGGAGCTGTTTTTT. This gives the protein CSVLSWTSGRTGELFF.